This TCR beta chain was documented in a study of Tregs in tolerant kidney transplant recipients. The overall study: Mixed chimerism was transient after nonmyeloablative marrow transplants from related graft donors. General observations from the study: Biological reproducibility was not directly addressed, but technical replication error appeared minimal.

Note on this clone: Its specificity is not known.

This CDR3 contains 13 residues. The germline V gene encodes CDR1 SEHNR and CDR2 FQNEAQ (reference sequence). The V gene end was trimmed by 8 bases and the J gene end by 4 bases; junction bases not matched to a gene: 7. Assay: immunoSEQ multiplex PCR; the TCRdb copy retains only in-frame clones and omits some. The sample shows about 73,000 clones, more than 85% of them seen only once. This TCR came from a human donor who received a combined kidney and bone marrow transplant. The chain carries TRBV7-9 and TRBJ1-2; 7 bases fit TRBD1. Material: Tregs from blood, obtained before the transplant. This chain's CDR3 is CASEDRVGYGYTF. CDR3 sequence (DNA): TGTGCCAGCGAAGACAGGGTGGGCTATGGCTACACCTTC.